The present entry profiles one T cell receptor (beta chain) with its context. This clonotype was seen only a few times. Its antigen has not been determined. Qualities for individual bases were not recorded, and no much larger clone is one base off. The sample originates from a study of vaccination and CD4 T cells after COVID-19 (dated 2022 in TCRdb). In terms of the full investigation: The convalescent cohort comprised six males and four females, including two Hispanic individuals, seven Caucasians, two Asians and one multiracial person. The time from the second vaccine dose to post-vaccine blood sampling had a median of around 72 days and ranged from about 13 to 250 days. Control cultures used a CEFX viral epitope pool as positive control, an HIV-1 Nef peptide pool as negative control, or no peptide. In 10 COVID-19 convalescent patients and a handful of infection-naive healthy vaccine recipients, researchers compared the spike-specific CD4+ TCR repertoire from before mRNA vaccination with the repertoire from after. Post-COVID blood samples from convalescent patients were collected a median of about 100 days after diagnosis, with a range of roughly 35 to 180 days. Overlapping spike peptide pools from SARS-CoV-2 and from the common cold coronaviruses HCoV-NL63, HCoV-OC43 and HCoV-229E were used as culture stimuli. Participants got two doses of the Pfizer-BioNTech BNT162b2 vaccine (n=8) or two doses of the Moderna mRNA-1273 vaccine (n=2).

Results and caveats for the whole study, not just this receptor: The study included relatively few convalescent patients and did not analyze early timepoints after natural infection. Although the median number of SARS-CoV-2-reactive clonotypes went up from more than 20 after infection to 30 to 45 after vaccination, the increase was not significant. In convalescent patients, a median around 90% of post-vaccine SARS-CoV-2-reactive clones were detected only after vaccination, and vaccine-specific priming was suggested by this finding. In convalescent patients, nearly all vaccine-specific clones (304 of 307) were found to be mono-reactive for SARS-CoV-2 spike rather than cross-reactive with common cold coronaviruses.

The intended sense of this specimen's treatment or condition label: roughly 10-day PBMC culture with coronavirus spike peptide pools or control peptides (ViraFEST assay). The ViraFEST assay was used in the study, in which antigen-specific T cells were expanded with peptide pools and expanded clonotypes were subsequently identified by TCR sequencing. Healthy vaccine recipients had no prior SARS-CoV-2 infection, confirmed by negative nucleocapsid antibody tests before and after vaccination. Roughly 2 million PBMCs per well were cultured in IMDM with roughly 4.8% human AB serum and approximately 10 IU/ml IL-2, plus 10 ug/ml peptide pools. On days 3 and 7, half of the culture medium was replaced with fresh IL-2-containing medium. After 10 days of culture, CD4+ T cells were isolated by negative selection with the EasySep CD4+ T cell isolation kit. PBMCs were separated from whole blood using Ficoll-Paque Plus gradient centrifugation and then either used fresh or cryopreserved at -140C. In general, triplicate wells were set up for every culture condition.

Library generation was performed with PCR. At the Johns Hopkins FTIC core, DNA from the cultured CD4+ T cells underwent TCR sequencing with the Oncomine TCR Beta short-read assay. The QIAamp micro DNA kit was used to extract genomic DNA from the cultured CD4+ T cells. The Oncomine TCR Beta libraries from cultured CD4+ T cells were pooled using unique dual indexes and then sequenced on an Illumina iSeq 100. In the source study's methods: Non-productive sequences were removed, and CDR3s not starting with C, not ending with F or W, or shorter than 7 amino acids were discarded. Antigen-specific clonotypes were identified using the MANAFEST web application through comparison of peptide-stimulated wells with reference and other culture wells. An FDR below 0.05, an odds ratio above 5, and a productive frequency above 0.1% in at least two of three replicate wells were required for clones to be considered positive. Clonotypes that were significantly expanded in both SARS-CoV-2 spike wells and at least one common cold coronavirus spike condition were defined as cross-reactive. CDR3 homology was assessed with Levenshtein distances (stringdist) and unrooted phylogenetic trees (ape) in R version 3.6.1. The raw public reads went through TCRdb reprocessing: fastp at Q25, MiXCR clone calling, in-frame beta chains kept. Entries are consolidated by CDR3 protein sequence, retaining the most common genes and DNA. These V and J calls originate from TCRdb's pipeline instead of the authors' own analysis. The sample table shows 25,000 to 30,000 distinct CDR3 sequences, and 40% to 55% are seen once. 28% of the sample is in the top ten clones.

Trimming removed 5 bases from V and 3 bases from J; the gene matches leave 11 bases unexplained. From cysteine to phenylalanine, the CDR3 is 19 amino acids long. CDR3 DNA only is kept here, 57 bases in frame from base 1. The germline V gene (reference sequence) gives CDR1 as SEHNR and CDR2 as FQNEAQ. Sequenced here: CD4+ T cells from blood, cultured in vitro, sampled before SARS-CoV-2 vaccination. The TCR sequence derives from a human donor who received a COVID-19 vaccine. The chain links TRBV7-9 with TRBJ2-4; 15 central bases correspond to TRBD2. The CDR3 amino acid sequence is: CASSRGTSGGLLIKNIQYF. In nucleotide form, the sequence is TGTGCCAGCAGCCGTGGGACTAGCGGGGGGCTTTTGATCAAAAACATTCAGTACTTC.